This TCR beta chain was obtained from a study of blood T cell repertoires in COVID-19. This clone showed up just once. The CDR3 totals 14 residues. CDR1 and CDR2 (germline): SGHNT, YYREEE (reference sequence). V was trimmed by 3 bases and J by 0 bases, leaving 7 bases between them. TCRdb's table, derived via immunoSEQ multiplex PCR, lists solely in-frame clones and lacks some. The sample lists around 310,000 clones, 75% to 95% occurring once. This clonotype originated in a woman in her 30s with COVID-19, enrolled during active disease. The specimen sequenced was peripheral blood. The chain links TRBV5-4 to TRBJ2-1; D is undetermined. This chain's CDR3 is CASSSRSSYNEQFF. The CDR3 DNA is TGTGCCAGCAGCTCGAGGAGCTCCTACAATGAGCAGTTCTTC.